One and the same sample provided the 29 T cell receptor beta chains below, sequenced in a study of cytotoxic CD8 clonotypes in ibrutinib-treated CLL. Clones were sequenced by immunoSEQ multiplex PCR, and TCRdb holds only the in-frame ones, with some missing. Among about 150,000 clones listed, roughly 76% were seen once. This specimen consisted of PBMCs, obtained after 24 months of ibrutinib treatment. The receptors derive from a human donor with chronic lymphocytic leukemia.

The chain uses TRBV7-8 and TRBJ2-2, with 8 bases that match TRBD2. The length of the CDR3 is 15 residues. V shed 6 bases, J shed 7 bases, and the junction held 10 bases outside the gene matches. In germline, CDR1 is SGHVS, CDR2 FQNEAQ. CDR3 bases: TGTGCCAGCAGACCTATTCGGGGGGGAGGCGGGGAGCTGTTTTTT. Its protein product is CASRPIRGGGGELFF.

The chain is built from TRBV9 and TRBJ2-3; D unresolved. CDR3 size: 13 residues. Germline CDR1 SGDLS, CDR2 YYNGEE. Trimming left V 0 bases short and J 6 bases short, with 8 bases between. CDR3 protein: CASSVDGSDTQYF. CDR3 DNA: TGTGCCAGCAGCGTAGATGGCAGTGATACGCAGTATTTT.

V gene TRBV4-1 combines with J gene TRBJ1-2; the D is unclear. From germline, CDR1 is MGHRA and CDR2 YSYEKL. The CDR3 contains 14 residues. V gave up 1 base and J gave up 3 bases, with 9 bases separating them. The CDR3 loop is CASSQGGVDYGYTF. CDR3 DNA: TGCGCCAGCAGCCAAGGTGGGGTAGACTATGGCTACACCTTC.

V gene TRBV5-1 combines with J gene TRBJ1-4; 8 nucleotides line up with TRBD1. Germline-derived CDR1 and CDR2 are SGHRS and YFSETQ. With 4 bases clipped from V and 3 bases from J, the junction kept 8 bases outside the gene matches. This CDR3 comprises 16 residues. CDR3 sequence (DNA): TGCGCCAGCAGCGGTCAGGGGGCCGGGTCTAATGAAAAACTGTTTTTT. Protein sequence: CASSGQGAGSNEKLFF.

The CDR3 here is CASSEWRTSGRRHEQFF. Here the CDR3 DNA reads TGTGCCAGCAGTGAATGGAGGACTAGCGGGAGAAGACATGAGCAGTTCTTC. The genes are TRBV25-1 and TRBJ2-1; 13 bases match TRBD2. CDR1 and CDR2 from the germline V gene are MGHDK and SYGVNS. The CDR3 is 17 residues long. Germline trimming cut 1 base from V and 8 bases from J; bases unmatched to any gene: 8. The entire variable domain, with the rest obtained from reference TRBV25-1 and TRBJ2-1, is as follows: EADIYQTPRYLVIGTGKKITLECSQTMGHDKMYWYQQDPGMELHLIHYSYGVNSTEKGDLSSESTVSRIRTEHFPLTLESARPSHTSQYLCASSEWRTSGRRHEQFFGPGTRLTVL.

This clone was observed a single time. The V gene is TRBV7-9, the J gene TRBJ2-5; TRBD2 matches at 11 bases. J was trimmed by 3 bases and V by 5 bases; bases with no gene match: 14. Germline V gives CDR1 SEHNR, CDR2 FQNEAQ (reference sequence). This CDR3 contains 18 residues. CDR3 coding DNA: TGTGCCAGCAGCAGAAGTCTAGCGGGAGGAGGTGGAGAAGAGACCCAGTACTTC. Protein product: CASSRSLAGGGGEETQYF.

The V call is TRBV5-4, the J call TRBJ1-3; weak D call: TRBD1 (5 bases). The V gene lost 2 bases and the J gene lost 2 bases, with 8 bases spanning the gap. This CDR3 has 14 residues. Germline CDR1 and CDR2: SGHNT and YYREEE (reference sequence). This chain's CDR3 is CASSFGGTGNTIYF. In DNA form, the CDR3 reads TGTGCCAGCAGCTTTGGGGGAACTGGAAACACCATATATTTT.

The genes are TRBV7-2 and TRBJ2-3, with a weak D call TRBD2 (6 bases). With 5 bases removed from V and 8 bases from J, the gap between germline ends came to 17 bases. Germline lookup yields CDR1 SGHTA and CDR2 FQGNSA. The CDR3 consists of 14 residues. The CDR3 reads CASSPGTSSGTQYF. CDR3 bases: TGTGCCAGCAGCCCCGGGACTTCCTCGGGTACGCAGTATTTT.

V usage is TRBV5-3 and J usage is TRBJ2-1, with D possibly matching TRBD2 (7 bases). TRBV5-3 is marked as an open reading frame, function uncertain. The CDR3 has 15 amino acids. The ends were cut back, 2 bases at V and 8 bases at J, with 17 bases in the middle. DNA of the CDR3: TGTGCCAGAAGCTTTGGGGGGGCGCCGAGCGATGAGCAGTTCTTC. Its translation is CARSFGGAPSDEQFF.

The chain links TRBV6-5 to TRBJ2-4, with 7 bases identical to TRBD1. The germline V gene encodes CDR1 MNHEY and CDR2 SVGAGI. V gave up 0 bases and J gave up 11 bases; unmatched junction bases: 7. CDR3 length equals 14 residues. The CDR3 protein is CASSYSRGQGVQYF. Here the CDR3 DNA reads TGTGCCAGCAGTTACTCCCGCGGGCAGGGGGTTCAGTACTTC.

This clone has a single count. The chain carries TRBV19 and TRBJ2-1, with D tentatively TRBD1 (6 bases). The length of the CDR3 is 13 residues. Germline assignment: CDR1 LNHDA and CDR2 SQIVND (reference sequence). V was pared by 4 bases and J by 12 bases, with 16 bases between. CDR3 coding DNA: TGTGCCAGTAGTACCGTCGGCAGGGGCGGGCAGTTCTTC. It encodes CASSTVGRGGQFF.

The table lists this clone with a count of one. This rearrangement joins TRBV5-1 to TRBJ2-5; tentatively, D is TRBD2 (7 bases). The CDR3 is 17 residues long. Between the trimmed V and J ends, which lost 2 bases and 0 bases, there was a span of 17 bases. CDR1 and CDR2 from the germline V gene are SGHRS and YFSETQ. As DNA, the CDR3 is TGCGCCAGCAGCTTTTTTGGGGGGGCCGAGAACCAAGAGACCCAGTACTTC. Translated, it gives CASSFFGGAENQETQYF. The variable domain in full, with the rest retrieved from reference TRBV5-1 and TRBJ2-5, is KAGVTQTPRYLIKTRGQQVTLSCSPISGHRSVSWYQQTPGQGLQFLFEYFSETQRNKGNFPGRFSGRQFSNSRSEMNVSTLELGDSALYLCASSFFGGAENQETQYFGPGTRLLVL.

The chain combines TRBV27 with TRBJ2-7; 9 bases fit TRBD2. This CDR3 comprises 14 residues. Germline V gives CDR1 MNHEY, CDR2 SMNVEV (reference sequence). V lost 4 bases and J lost 3; bases outside the gene matches: 4. The CDR3 is CASSSPSGVYEQYF. Here the CDR3 DNA reads TGTGCCAGCAGTTCGCCTAGCGGGGTCTACGAGCAGTACTTC.

V and J are TRBV14 and TRBJ2-4; D not certain. Germline V gene data show CDR1 as SGHDN and CDR2 as FVKESK. V was pared by 4 bases and J by 0 bases, with 7 bases between. The CDR3 runs to 14 residues. CDR3 amino acids: CASSPLLAKNIQYF. The CDR3, as DNA: TGTGCCAGCAGCCCCCTACTAGCCAAAAACATTCAGTACTTC.

V usage is TRBV7-2 and J usage is TRBJ2-1; TRBD2 is a possible D gene (6 bases). V was pared by 2 bases and J by 8 bases, with 16 bases between. This CDR3 spans 15 amino acids. Germline assignment: CDR1 SGHTA and CDR2 FQGNSA. Written as DNA, the CDR3 is TGTGCCAGCAGCTTAAGGGGACTTGCCGACGATGAGCAGTTCTTC. Translated: CASSLRGLADDEQFF.

The CDR3 DNA sequence: TGTGCCAGCAGCATACTCCCGGGAGGCAATCAGCCCCAGCATTTT. Amino acid sequence: CASSILPGGNQPQHF. The chain has TRBV7-8 and TRBJ1-5; no clear D gene. V gave up 5 bases and J gave up 2 bases, with 13 bases separating them. The CDR3 spans 15 residues. Per germline, CDR1 SGHVS and CDR2 FQNEAQ.

The chain combines TRBV9 with TRBJ1-2; no clear D gene. The CDR3 contains 12 residues. Germline loops: CDR1 SGDLS, CDR2 YYNGEE. The V end lost 0 bases, the J end lost 7 bases, and 7 bases lay between the germline ends. CDR3 residues: CASSVVGGGYTF. The CDR3 bases are TGTGCCAGCAGCGTAGTCGGTGGTGGCTACACCTTC.

In this sample, this clone turned up once. This chain uses TRBV29-1 with TRBJ2-5; 7 positions agree with TRBD1. The J segment lost 7 bases and the V segment lost 3 bases, leaving 5 bases of the junction unmatched. The CDR3 contains 12 residues. The germline gives CDR1 SQVTM, CDR2 ANQGSEA. The CDR3 coding sequence is TGCAGCGTTGAGACAGGGACCAGGACCCAGTACTTC. Translation gives CSVETGTRTQYF.

The chain combines TRBV19 with TRBJ1-5; a weak D match, TRBD1 (6 bases). With 2 bases removed from V and 6 bases from J, the gap between germline ends came to 8 bases. The CDR3 is made up of 13 amino acids. Germline lookup yields CDR1 LNHDA and CDR2 SQIVND (reference sequence). The CDR3 sequence is CASSIQGPQPQHF. The CDR3 bases are TGTGCCAGTAGTATACAGGGGCCTCAGCCCCAGCATTTT.

In this sample, this clone turned up a few times. The rearrangement links TRBV9 to TRBJ2-1; 7 nucleotides align to TRBD2. V lost 0 bases and J lost 6; bases outside the gene matches: 3. The V gene's germline CDR1 is SGDLS and CDR2 YYNGEE. CDR3 size: 14 residues. The CDR3 is CASSVDLAANEQFF. CDR3 in DNA: TGTGCCAGCAGCGTAGATCTAGCGGCCAATGAGCAGTTCTTC.

Only a few counts were recorded for this clone. V is TRBV2 and J is TRBJ2-3, with D perhaps matching TRBD2 (6 bases). The CDR3 length is 15 residues. Per germline, CDR1 SNHLY and CDR2 FYNNEI. The V end was cut by 7 bases, the J end by 2 bases, with 16 bases between. Written as DNA, the CDR3 is TGTGCCAGCACCCCCCTGGGGGGATACACAGATACGCAGTATTTT. Residues: CASTPLGGYTDTQYF.

This clone is a singleton in its sample. The rearrangement uses TRBV4-2 and TRBJ2-2, with a weak D call TRBD2 (7 bases). Germline V gene data show CDR1 as LGHNA and CDR2 as YNFKEQ. V gave up 4 bases and J gave up 5 bases, with 20 bases separating them. The length of the CDR3 is 17 residues. The CDR3 nucleotides read TGTGCCAGCAGCCCCGGGGGCGGAGGACTAGGGACCGGGGAGCTGTTTTTT. Residues: CASSPGGGGLGTGELFF.

The chain carries TRBV11-3 and TRBJ2-2; D unresolved. Per germline, CDR1 SGHNT and CDR2 YENEEA. Between the trimmed V and J ends, which lost 5 bases and 6 bases, there was a span of 13 bases. The CDR3 contains 14 residues. The CDR3: CASSPRKGAGELFF. In nucleotides, the CDR3 is TGTGCCAGCAGCCCCCGGAAGGGCGCCGGGGAGCTGTTTTTT.

This sequence joins TRBV28 and TRBJ2-3; 8 positions agree with TRBD2. CDR1 MDHEN and CDR2 SYDVKM come from the germline V gene. The V and J ends lost 4 bases and 2 bases, in that order; junction bases with no gene match: 5. The CDR3 loop spans 15 amino acids. CDR3 DNA: TGTGCCAGCAGTTCAGCGGGGGACACCACAGATACGCAGTATTTT. This gives the protein CASSSAGDTTDTQYF.

This clone was counted once. The chain carries TRBV25-1 and TRBJ2-5, with D perhaps TRBD1 (5 bases). The germline V and J ends were trimmed by 6 bases and 0 bases, with 14 bases remaining between them. From germline, CDR1 is MGHDK and CDR2 SYGVNS. The CDR3 has 15 amino acids. CDR3 nucleotide sequence: TGTGCCAGCAGCGACCCAGGGAAGAACCAAGAGACCCAGTACTTC. Translation: CASSDPGKNQETQYF.

The V gene is TRBV15, the J gene TRBJ1-5; unclear D gene. Germline V gene lookup returns CDR1 LNHNV and CDR2 YYDKDF (reference sequence). The CDR3 totals 17 residues. The ends were cut back, 1 base at V and 5 bases at J, with 18 bases in the middle. This CDR3 reads CATSRVKVSVFDQPQHF. The CDR3 DNA sequence: TGTGCCACCAGCAGAGTTAAGGTCTCTGTGTTCGATCAGCCCCAGCATTTT.

This clone was seen just once. This sequence joins TRBV9 and TRBJ2-6, with a tentative D call TRBD2 (6 bases). V was pared by 0 bases and J by 0 bases, with 16 bases between. The CDR3 loop spans 19 amino acids. Germline V gene sequence: CDR1 SGDLS, CDR2 YYNGEE. CDR3 in amino acids: CASSVGPQAGRSGANVLTF. CDR3 bases: TGTGCCAGCAGCGTAGGGCCCCAGGCGGGGCGCTCTGGGGCCAACGTCCTGACTTTC.

This clone was detected a few times. The V call is TRBV9, the J call TRBJ1-2; D not certain. CDR1 is SGDLS and CDR2 is YYNGEE in the germline V gene. The CDR3 contains 14 residues. The germline V and J ends were trimmed by 4 bases and 3 bases, with 13 bases remaining between them. The DNA for the CDR3 is TGTGCCAGCAGCAGAGGGCCCACCGACTATGGCTACACCTTC. It encodes CASSRGPTDYGYTF.

This sequence joins TRBV20-1 and TRBJ2-7; D is unclear. The CDR3 loop spans 11 amino acids. Trimming removed 4 bases from V and 2 bases from J, with 6 bases in between. Germline V gene lookup returns CDR1 DFQATT and CDR2 SNEGSKA (reference sequence). The DNA of the CDR3 is TGCAGTGCTACCGCCCCCTACGAGCAGTACTTC. Translation: CSATAPYEQYF.